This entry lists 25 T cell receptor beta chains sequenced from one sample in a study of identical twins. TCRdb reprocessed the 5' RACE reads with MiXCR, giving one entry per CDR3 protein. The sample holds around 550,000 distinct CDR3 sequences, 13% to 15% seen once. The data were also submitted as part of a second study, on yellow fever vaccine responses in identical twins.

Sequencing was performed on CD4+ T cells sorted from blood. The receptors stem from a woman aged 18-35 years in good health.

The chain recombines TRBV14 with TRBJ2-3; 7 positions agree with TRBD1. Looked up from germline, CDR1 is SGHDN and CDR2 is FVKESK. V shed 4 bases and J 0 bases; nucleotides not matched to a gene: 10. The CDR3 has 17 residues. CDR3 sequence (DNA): TGTGCCAGCAGCCGATTAGGGGGACAGACTAGCACAGATACGCAGTATTTT. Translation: CASSRLGGQTSTDTQYF. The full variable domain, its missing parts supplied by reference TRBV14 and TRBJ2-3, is EAGVTQFPSHSVIEKGQTVTLRCDPISGHDNLYWYRRVMGKEIKFLLHFVKESKQDESGMPNNRFLAERTGGTYSTLKVQPAELEDSGVYFCASSRLGGQTSTDTQYFGPGTRLTVL.

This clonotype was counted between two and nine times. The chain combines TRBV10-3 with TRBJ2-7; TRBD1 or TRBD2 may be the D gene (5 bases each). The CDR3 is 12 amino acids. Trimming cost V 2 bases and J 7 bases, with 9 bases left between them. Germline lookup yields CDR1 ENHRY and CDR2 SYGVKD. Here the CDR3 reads CAISEGGWEQYV. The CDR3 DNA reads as TGTGCCATCAGTGAGGGGGGTTGGGAGCAGTACGTC.

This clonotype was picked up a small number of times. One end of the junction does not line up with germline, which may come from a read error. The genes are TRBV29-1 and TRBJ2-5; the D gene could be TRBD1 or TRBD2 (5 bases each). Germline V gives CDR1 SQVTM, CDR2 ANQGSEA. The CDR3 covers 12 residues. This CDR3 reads CSVDRDGMTPYF. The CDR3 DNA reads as TGCAGCGTTGACCGGGACGGCATGACCCCGTACTTC.

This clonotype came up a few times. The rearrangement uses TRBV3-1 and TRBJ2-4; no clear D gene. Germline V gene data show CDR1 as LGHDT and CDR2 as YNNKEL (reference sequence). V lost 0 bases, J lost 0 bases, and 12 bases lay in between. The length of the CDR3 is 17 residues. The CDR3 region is CASSQEVRRLAKNIQYF. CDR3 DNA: TGTGCCAGCAGCCAAGAGGTCAGGCGCCTAGCCAAAAACATTCAGTACTTC.

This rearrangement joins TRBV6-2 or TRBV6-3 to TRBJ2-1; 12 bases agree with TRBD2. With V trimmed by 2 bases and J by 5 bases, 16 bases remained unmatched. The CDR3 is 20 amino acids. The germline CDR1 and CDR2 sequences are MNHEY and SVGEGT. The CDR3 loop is CASSYPSGLAGLPLNNEQFF. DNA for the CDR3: TGTGCCAGCAGTTACCCGTCGGGACTAGCGGGCCTCCCTTTAAACAATGAGCAGTTCTTC.

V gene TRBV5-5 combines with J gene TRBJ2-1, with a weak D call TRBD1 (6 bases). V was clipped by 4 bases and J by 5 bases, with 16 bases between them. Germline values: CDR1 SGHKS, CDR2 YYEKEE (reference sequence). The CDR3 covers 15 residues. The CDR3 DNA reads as TGTGCCAGCAGCCCCGGACAGTTTCCCCACAATGAGCAGTTCTTC. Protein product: CASSPGQFPHNEQFF.

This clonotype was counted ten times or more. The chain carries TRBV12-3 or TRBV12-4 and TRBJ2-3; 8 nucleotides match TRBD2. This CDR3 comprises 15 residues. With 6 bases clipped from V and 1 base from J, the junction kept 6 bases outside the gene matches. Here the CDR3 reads CASRTGREGTDTQYF. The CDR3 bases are TGTGCCAGCAGAACGGGGCGGGAGGGCACAGATACGCAGTATTTT.

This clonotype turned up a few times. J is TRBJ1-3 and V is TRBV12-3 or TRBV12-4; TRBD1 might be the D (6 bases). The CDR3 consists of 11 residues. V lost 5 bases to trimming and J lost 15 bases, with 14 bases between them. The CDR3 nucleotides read TGTGCCAGCAGTCCAAGGGGGAATCGATATTTT. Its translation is CASSPRGNRYF.

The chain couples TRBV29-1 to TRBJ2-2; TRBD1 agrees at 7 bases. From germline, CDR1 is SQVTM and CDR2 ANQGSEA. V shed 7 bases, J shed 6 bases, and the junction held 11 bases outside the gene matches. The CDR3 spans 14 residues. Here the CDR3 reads CSARTGSDAGELFF. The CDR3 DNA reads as TGCAGCGCACGGACAGGTAGCGATGCCGGGGAGCTGTTTTTT.

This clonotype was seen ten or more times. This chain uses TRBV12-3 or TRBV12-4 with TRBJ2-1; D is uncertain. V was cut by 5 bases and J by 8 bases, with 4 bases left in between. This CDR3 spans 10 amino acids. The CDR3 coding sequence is TGTGCCAGCAGTATCCATGAGCAGTTCTTC. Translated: CASSIHEQFF.

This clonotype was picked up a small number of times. CDR3 region: CASSSAPGQEPSDTQYF. The CDR3 bases are TGTGCCAGCAGCTCGGCACCGGGACAGGAGCCATCAGATACGCAGTATTTT. The chain couples TRBV7-9 to TRBJ2-3; TRBD1 agrees at 8 bases. From germline, CDR1 is SEHNR and CDR2 FQNEAQ (reference sequence). V lost 4 bases, J lost 4 bases, and 13 bases stayed unmatched. The CDR3 has 17 residues.

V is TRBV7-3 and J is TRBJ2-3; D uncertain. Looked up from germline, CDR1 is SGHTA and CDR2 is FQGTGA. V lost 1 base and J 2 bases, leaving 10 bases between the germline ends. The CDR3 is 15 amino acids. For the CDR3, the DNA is TGTGCCAGCAGCTTAAGAAATGGGGACACAGATACGCAGTATTTT. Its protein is CASSLRNGDTDTQYF.

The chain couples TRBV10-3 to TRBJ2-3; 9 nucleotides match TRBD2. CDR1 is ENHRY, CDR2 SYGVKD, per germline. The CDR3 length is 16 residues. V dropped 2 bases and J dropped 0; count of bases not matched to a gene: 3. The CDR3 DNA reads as TGTGCCATCAGTGAGAGAGGGACTAGCAGCACAGATACGCAGTATTTT. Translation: CAISERGTSSTDTQYF.

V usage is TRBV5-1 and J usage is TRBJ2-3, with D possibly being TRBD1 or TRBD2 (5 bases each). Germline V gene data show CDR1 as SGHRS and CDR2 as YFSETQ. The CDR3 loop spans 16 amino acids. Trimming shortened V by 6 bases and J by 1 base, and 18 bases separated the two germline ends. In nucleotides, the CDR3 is TGCGCCAGCAACTGGGGGAACGGACTTGGCACAGATACGCAGTATTTT. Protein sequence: CASNWGNGLGTDTQYF.

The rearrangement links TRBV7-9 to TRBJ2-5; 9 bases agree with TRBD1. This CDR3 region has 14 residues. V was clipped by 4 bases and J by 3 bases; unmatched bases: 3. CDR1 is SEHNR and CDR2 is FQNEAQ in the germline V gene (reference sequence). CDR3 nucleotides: TGTGCCAGCAGCTCCCGGGACAGGGAAGAGACCCAGTACTTC. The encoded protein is CASSSRDREETQYF.

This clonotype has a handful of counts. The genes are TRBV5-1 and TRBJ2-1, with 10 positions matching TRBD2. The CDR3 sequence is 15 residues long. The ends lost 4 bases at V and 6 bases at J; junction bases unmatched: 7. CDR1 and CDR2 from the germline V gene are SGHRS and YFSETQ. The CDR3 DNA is TGCGCCAGCAGCACCTCTAGCGGGGGAGGCAATGAGCAGTTCTTC. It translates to CASSTSSGGGNEQFF.

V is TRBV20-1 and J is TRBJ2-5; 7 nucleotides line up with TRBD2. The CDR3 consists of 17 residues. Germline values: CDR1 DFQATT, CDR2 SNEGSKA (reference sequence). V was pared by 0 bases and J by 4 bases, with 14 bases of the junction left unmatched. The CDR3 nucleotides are TGCAGTGCTAGAGATGTCCCGGCGGGAGTAACTCGAGAGACCCAGTACTTC. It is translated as CSARDVPAGVTRETQYF.

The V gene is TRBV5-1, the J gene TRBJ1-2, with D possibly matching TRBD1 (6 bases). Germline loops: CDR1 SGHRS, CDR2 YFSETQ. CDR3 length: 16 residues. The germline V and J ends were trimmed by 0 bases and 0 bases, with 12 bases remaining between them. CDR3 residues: CASSLAGQTPNYGYTF. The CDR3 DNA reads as TGCGCCAGCAGCTTGGCCGGACAGACCCCTAACTATGGCTACACCTTC.

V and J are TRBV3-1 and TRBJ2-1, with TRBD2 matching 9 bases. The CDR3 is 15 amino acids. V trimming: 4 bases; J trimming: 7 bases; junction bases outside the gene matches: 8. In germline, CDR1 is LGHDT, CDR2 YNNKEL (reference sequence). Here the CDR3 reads CASSPGTSRQNEQFF. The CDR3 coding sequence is TGTGCCAGCAGCCCCGGGACTAGCCGCCAGAATGAGCAGTTCTTC.

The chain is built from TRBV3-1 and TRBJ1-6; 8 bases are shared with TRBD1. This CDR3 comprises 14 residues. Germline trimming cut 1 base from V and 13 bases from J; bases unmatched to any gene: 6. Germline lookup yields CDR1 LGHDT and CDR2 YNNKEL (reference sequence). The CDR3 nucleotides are TGTGCCAGCAGCCAAGGGACAGGGCCTAGGCCCCTCCACTTT. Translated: CASSQGTGPRPLHF.

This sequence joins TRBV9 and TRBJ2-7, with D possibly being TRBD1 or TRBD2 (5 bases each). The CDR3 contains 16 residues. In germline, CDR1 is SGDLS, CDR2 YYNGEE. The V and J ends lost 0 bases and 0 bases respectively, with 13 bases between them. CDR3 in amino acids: CASSVGGGFNSYEQYF. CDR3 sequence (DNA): TGTGCCAGCAGCGTAGGTGGGGGTTTCAACTCCTACGAGCAGTACTTC.

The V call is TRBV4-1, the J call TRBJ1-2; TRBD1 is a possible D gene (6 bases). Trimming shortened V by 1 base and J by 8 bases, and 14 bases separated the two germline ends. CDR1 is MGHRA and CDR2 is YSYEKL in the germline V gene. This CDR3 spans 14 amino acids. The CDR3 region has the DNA TGCGCCAGCAGCCAAGGAATTCGGGGGCAGGGCTACACCTTC. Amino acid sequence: CASSQGIRGQGYTF.

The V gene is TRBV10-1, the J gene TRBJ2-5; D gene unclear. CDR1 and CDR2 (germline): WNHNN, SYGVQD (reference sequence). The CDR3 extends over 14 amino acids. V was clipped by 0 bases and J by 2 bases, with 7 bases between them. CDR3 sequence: CASSESRWQETQYF. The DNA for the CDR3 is TGCGCCAGCAGTGAGTCGCGCTGGCAAGAGACCCAGTACTTC.

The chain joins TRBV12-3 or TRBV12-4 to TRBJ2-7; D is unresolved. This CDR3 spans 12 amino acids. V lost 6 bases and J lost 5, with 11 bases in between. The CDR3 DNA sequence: TGTGCCAGCAGCCTAACAGCGCACGAGCAGTACTTC. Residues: CASSLTAHEQYF.

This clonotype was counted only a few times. CDR3 loop: CASSQGDGHTDTQYF. The CDR3 bases are TGCGCCAGCAGCCAAGGCGACGGACACACAGATACGCAGTATTTT. The chain recombines TRBV4-1 with TRBJ2-3; TRBD1 is a possible D gene (5 bases). V was pared by 1 base and J by 2 bases, with 10 bases between. Per germline, CDR1 MGHRA and CDR2 YSYEKL. CDR3 length: 15 residues.